This passage covers 10 T cell receptor beta chains from one sample sequenced in a study of blood T cells in healthy people across ages. It was with a sample-barcoded 5' primer and a J-beta primer mix that a second PCR of roughly 7 to 12 cycles was run. TCRdb analysed the 5' RACE reads with MiXCR anew, one entry per CDR3 protein. The sample contains roughly 800,000 distinct CDR3 sequences, roughly 25% of which appear only once. The same sample was also used in a study of T cells of mothers and their children.

Sequencing used blood. Every receptor here comes from a boy younger than 18 in good health.

The chain has TRBV7-2 and TRBJ2-1; the match to TRBD2 covers 12 bases. The CDR3 has 18 residues. Germline loops: CDR1 SGHTA, CDR2 FQGNSA. V shed 5 bases and J 8 bases; nucleotides not matched to a gene: 16. The CDR3 sequence: CASSLNPGTSGSRDEQFF. CDR3 in DNA: TGTGCCAGCAGCCTCAACCCCGGGACTAGCGGGTCTCGGGATGAGCAGTTCTTC.

This clonotype was observed a handful of times. V gene TRBV6-5 combines with J gene TRBJ2-3; TRBD1 matches 9 bases. Per germline, CDR1 MNHEY and CDR2 SVGAGI. CDR3 length equals 15 residues. J lost 5 bases, V lost 4 bases, and 7 bases had no gene match. The CDR3 region is CASSSPGQGIDTQYF. In DNA form, the CDR3 reads TGTGCCAGCAGTTCCCCGGGACAGGGTATAGATACGCAGTATTTT.

The chain employs TRBV10-3 and TRBJ1-1; D is unclear. Germline V gene data show CDR1 as ENHRY and CDR2 as SYGVKD. There are 14 residues in the CDR3. Trimming stripped 6 bases from V and 3 bases from J, with 14 bases between. Here the CDR3 DNA reads TGTGCCATCAGGAATCGGGATGGGGACACTGAAGCTTTCTTT. This gives the protein CAIRNRDGDTEAFF.

The V and J genes are TRBV4-3 and TRBJ2-2, with D possibly matching TRBD1 (5 bases). The CDR3 spans 16 residues. Germline V gene sequence: CDR1 LGHNA, CDR2 YSLEER. V lost 0 bases to trimming and J lost 0 bases, with 8 bases between them. The CDR3 sequence: CASSQETVTNTGELFF. The CDR3 coding sequence is TGCGCCAGCAGCCAAGAGACAGTTACGAACACCGGGGAGCTGTTTTTT.

This clonotype was seen a handful of times. V and J are TRBV6-2 or TRBV6-3 and TRBJ2-2; no clear D. The CDR3 totals 14 residues. Trimming shortened V by 0 bases and J by 4 bases, and 6 bases separated the two germline ends. Germline lookup yields CDR1 MNHEY and CDR2 SVGEGT. CDR3 protein: CASSYSISTGELFF. In DNA form, the CDR3 reads TGTGCCAGCAGTTACTCCATTTCCACCGGGGAGCTGTTTTTT.

This chain connects TRBV29-1 to TRBJ2-1; TRBD1 is a possible D gene (5 bases). The CDR3 contains 13 residues. Germline V CDR1 and CDR2: SQVTM, ANQGSEA. Trimming left V 8 bases short and J 5 bases short, with 16 bases between. The CDR3 region has the DNA TGCAGCCCGTTGAATATGGGGCACAATGAGCAGTTCTTC. The encoded protein is CSPLNMGHNEQFF.

The chain has TRBV7-2 and TRBJ1-4, with D perhaps TRBD1 (6 bases). Trimming pared 5 bases from V and 8 bases from J, leaving 15 bases between. There are 14 residues in the CDR3. CDR1 and CDR2 from the germline V gene are SGHTA and FQGNSA. The CDR3, as DNA: TGTGCCAGCAGCGCCACAGGGATCCGGGAAAAACTGTTTTTT. Its translation: CASSATGIREKLFF. The variable domain in full, completed from reference TRBV7-2 and TRBJ1-4, reads GAGVSQSPSNKVTEKGKDVELRCDPISGHTALYWYRQSLGQGLEFLIYFQGNSAPDKSGLPSDRFSAERTGGSVSTLTIQRTQQEDSAVYLCASSATGIREKLFFGSGTQLSVL.

This clonotype came up a few times. J is TRBJ2-7 and V is TRBV2; D unclear. Germline CDR1 SNHLY, CDR2 FYNNEI. With 6 bases removed from V and 5 bases from J, the gap between germline ends came to 14 bases. The CDR3 extends over 13 amino acids. Written as DNA, the CDR3 is TGTGCCAGCAGGCGGATTTATCCTAACGAGCAGTACTTC. This translates into CASRRIYPNEQYF.

This clonotype was observed a few times. The junction does not match germline at one end; this may be a read error. CDR3 loop: CASSLIVASGRARDERYF. DNA for the CDR3: TGTGCCAGCAGCTTAATTGTAGCTAGCGGGAGGGCCCGTGACGAGCGGTACTTC. The chain has TRBV7-2 and TRBJ2-7; TRBD2 aligns across 12 bases. This CDR3 comprises 18 residues. Germline V gives CDR1 SGHTA, CDR2 FQGNSA.

The chain links TRBV20-1 to TRBJ1-2; weak D call: TRBD1 (5 bases). This CDR3 has 13 amino acids. Germline V gives CDR1 DFQATT, CDR2 SNEGSKA (reference sequence). V lost 2 bases and J 6 bases, leaving 13 bases between the germline ends. The CDR3 sequence is CSARPWTNDGYTF. CDR3 DNA sequence: TGCAGTGCTAGACCATGGACAAACGATGGCTACACCTTC.